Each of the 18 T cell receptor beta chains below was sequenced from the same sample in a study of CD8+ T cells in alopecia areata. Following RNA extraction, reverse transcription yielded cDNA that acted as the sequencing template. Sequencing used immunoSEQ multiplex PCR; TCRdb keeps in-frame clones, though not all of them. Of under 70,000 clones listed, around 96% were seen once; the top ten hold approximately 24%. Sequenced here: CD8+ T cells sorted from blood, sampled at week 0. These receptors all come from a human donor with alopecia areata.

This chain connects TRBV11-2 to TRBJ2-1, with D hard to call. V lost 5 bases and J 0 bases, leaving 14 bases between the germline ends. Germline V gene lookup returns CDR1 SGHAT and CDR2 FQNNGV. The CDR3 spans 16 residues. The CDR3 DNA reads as TGTGCCAGCAGCGAATACAGAAGTGGCTCCTACAATGAGCAGTTCTTC. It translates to CASSEYRSGSYNEQFF.

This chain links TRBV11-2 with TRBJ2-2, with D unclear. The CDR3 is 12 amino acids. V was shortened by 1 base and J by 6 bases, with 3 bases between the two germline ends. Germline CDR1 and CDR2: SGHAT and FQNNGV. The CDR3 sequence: CASSLVAGELFF. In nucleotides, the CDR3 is TGTGCCAGCAGCTTAGTTGCCGGGGAGCTGTTTTTT.

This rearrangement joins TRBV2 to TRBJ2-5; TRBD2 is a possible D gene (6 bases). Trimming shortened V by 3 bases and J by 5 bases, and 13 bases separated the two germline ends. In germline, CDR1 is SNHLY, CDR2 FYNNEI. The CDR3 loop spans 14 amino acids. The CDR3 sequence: CASSDSGGLETQYF. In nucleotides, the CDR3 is TGTGCCAGCAGTGATTCAGGAGGGTTGGAGACCCAGTACTTC.

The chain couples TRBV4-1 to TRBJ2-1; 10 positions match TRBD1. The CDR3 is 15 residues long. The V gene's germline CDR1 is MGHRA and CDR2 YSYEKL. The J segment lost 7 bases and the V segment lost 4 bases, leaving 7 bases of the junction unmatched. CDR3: CASSREWTGGNEQFF. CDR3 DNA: TGCGCCAGCAGCCGCGAGTGGACAGGGGGGAATGAGCAGTTCTTC.

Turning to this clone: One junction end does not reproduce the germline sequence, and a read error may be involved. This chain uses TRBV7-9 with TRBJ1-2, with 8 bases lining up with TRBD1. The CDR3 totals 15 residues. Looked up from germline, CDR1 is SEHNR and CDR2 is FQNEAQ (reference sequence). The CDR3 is CASSGRTGPNSGYTF. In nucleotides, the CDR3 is TGTGCCAGCAGCGGGAGGACAGGGCCGAACTCTGGCTACACCTTC.

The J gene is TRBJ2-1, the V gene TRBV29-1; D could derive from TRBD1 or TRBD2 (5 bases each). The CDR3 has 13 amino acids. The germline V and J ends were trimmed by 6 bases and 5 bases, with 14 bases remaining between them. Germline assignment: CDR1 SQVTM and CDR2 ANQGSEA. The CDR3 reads CSVDLGADNEQFF. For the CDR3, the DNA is TGCAGCGTGGACTTAGGGGCGGACAATGAGCAGTTCTTC.

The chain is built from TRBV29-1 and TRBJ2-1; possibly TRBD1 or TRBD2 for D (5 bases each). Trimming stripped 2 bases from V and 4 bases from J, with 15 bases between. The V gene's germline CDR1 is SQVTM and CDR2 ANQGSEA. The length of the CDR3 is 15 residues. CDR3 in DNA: TGCAGCGTTGAACTCGAATCGGGGCGATACAATGAGCAGTTCTTC. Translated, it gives CSVELESGRYNEQFF.

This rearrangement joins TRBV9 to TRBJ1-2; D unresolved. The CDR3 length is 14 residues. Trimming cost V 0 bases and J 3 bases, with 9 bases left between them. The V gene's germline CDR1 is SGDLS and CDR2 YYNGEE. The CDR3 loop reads CASSVAEWDYGYTF. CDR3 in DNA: TGTGCCAGCAGCGTAGCTGAGTGGGACTATGGCTACACCTTC. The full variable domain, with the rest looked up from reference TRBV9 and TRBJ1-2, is DSGVTQTPKHLITATGQRVTLRCSPRSGDLSVYWYQQSLDQGLQFLIQYYNGEERAKGNILERFSAQQFPDLHSELNLSSLELGDSALYFCASSVAEWDYGYTFGSGTRLTVV.

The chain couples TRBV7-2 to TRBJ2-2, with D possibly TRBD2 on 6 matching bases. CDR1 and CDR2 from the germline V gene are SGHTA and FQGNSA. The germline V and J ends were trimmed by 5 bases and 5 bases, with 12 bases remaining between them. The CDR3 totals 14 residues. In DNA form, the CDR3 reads TGTGCCAGCAGCCCCGGTGGAGGGACCGGGGAGCTGTTTTTT. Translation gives CASSPGGGTGELFF.

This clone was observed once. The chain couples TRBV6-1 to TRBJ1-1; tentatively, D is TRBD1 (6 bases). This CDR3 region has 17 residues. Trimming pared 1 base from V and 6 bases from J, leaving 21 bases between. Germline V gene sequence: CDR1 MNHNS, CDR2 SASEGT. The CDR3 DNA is TGTGCCAGCAGTGAAGACAGGGCCTCTGGACTCGTCCCTGAAGCTTTCTTT. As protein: CASSEDRASGLVPEAFF.

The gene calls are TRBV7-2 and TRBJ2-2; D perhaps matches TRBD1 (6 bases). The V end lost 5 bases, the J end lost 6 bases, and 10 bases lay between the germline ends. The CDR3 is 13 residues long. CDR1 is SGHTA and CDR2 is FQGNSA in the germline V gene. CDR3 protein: CASSPGVSGELFF. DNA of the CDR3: TGTGCCAGCAGCCCAGGGGTCTCCGGGGAGCTGTTTTTT.

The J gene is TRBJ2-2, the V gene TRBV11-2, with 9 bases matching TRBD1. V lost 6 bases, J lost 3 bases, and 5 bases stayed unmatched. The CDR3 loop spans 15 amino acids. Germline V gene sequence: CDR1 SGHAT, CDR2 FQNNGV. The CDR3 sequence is CASSTGQGYTGELFF. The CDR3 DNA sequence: TGTGCCAGCAGTACGGGACAGGGCTACACCGGGGAGCTGTTTTTT.

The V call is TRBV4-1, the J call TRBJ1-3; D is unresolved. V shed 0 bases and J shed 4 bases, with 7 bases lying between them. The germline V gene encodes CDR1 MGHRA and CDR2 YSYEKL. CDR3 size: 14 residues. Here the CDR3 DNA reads TGCGCCAGCAGCCAAGACAGGAACGGAAACACCATATATTTT. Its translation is CASSQDRNGNTIYF.

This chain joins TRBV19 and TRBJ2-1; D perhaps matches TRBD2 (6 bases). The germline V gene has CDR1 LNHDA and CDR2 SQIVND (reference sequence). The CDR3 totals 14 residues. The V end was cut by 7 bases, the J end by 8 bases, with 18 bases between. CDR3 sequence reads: CASTPETRGDEQFF. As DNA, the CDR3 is TGTGCCAGTACCCCAGAGACTAGAGGAGATGAGCAGTTCTTC.

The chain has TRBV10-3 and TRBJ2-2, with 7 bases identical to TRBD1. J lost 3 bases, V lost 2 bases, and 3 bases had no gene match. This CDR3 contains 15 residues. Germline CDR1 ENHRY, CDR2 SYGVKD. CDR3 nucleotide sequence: TGTGCCATCAGTGAGAAGGGGGCAGACACCGGGGAGCTGTTTTTT. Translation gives CAISEKGADTGELFF.

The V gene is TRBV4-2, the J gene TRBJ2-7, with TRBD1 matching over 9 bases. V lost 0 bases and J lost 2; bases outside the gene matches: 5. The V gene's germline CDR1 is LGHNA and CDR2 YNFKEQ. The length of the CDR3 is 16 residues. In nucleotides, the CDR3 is TGTGCCAGCAGCCAAGAGTGGGGGACAGGGACCTACGAGCAGTACTTC. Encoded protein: CASSQEWGTGTYEQYF.

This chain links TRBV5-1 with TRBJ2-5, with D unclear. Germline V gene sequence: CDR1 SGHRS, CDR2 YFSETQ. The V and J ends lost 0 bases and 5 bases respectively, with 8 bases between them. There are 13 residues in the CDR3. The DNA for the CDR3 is TGCGCCAGCAGCTTGGGGTTTGAGGAGACCCAGTACTTC. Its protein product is CASSLGFEETQYF.

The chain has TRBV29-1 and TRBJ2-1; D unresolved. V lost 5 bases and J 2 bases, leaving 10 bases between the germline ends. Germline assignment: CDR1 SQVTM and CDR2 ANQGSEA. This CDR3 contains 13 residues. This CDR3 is CSVQDSPYNEQFF. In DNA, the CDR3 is TGCAGCGTTCAGGATTCACCCTACAATGAGCAGTTCTTC.